The entry below describes one TCR beta chain. The record originates from a study of blood T cell repertoires in COVID-19. V lost 1 base and J 8 bases, leaving 11 bases between the germline ends. The CDR3 is made up of 13 amino acids. CDR1 is SGHTA and CDR2 is FQGTGA in the germline V gene. Libraries were prepared by immunoSEQ multiplex PCR; TCRdb keeps only in-frame clonotypes and omits some of them. The sample carries roughly 180,000 clones, around 83% recorded once. The sequencing sample was made of PBMCs or T cells enriched from blood (not recorded which). V is TRBV7-3 and J is TRBJ1-2; the D gene is possibly TRBD1 (6 bases). The source of this sequence is a woman aged 50 to 60 in a cohort exposed to, infected with or recovered from COVID-19 (not recorded which). The chain's CDR3 is CASSLNYQGGYTF. The CDR3 DNA reads TGTGCCAGCAGCTTAAACTACCAGGGGGGCTACACCTTC.